The text below deals with one TCR beta chain. The target antigen is unknown. At sampling all donors were nominally healthy, likely with unrecorded immune exposures. Per germline, CDR1 MNHNS and CDR2 SASEGT. Deletions cut 3 bases from V and 8 bases from J, with 16 bases between. The CDR3 is 14 residues long. Primers for the PCR totalled 60 Vbeta and 13 Jbeta. Assay used: immunoSEQ multiplex PCR; TCRdb lists only in-frame clones, some missing. The sample records fewer than 80,000 clones, roughly two thirds being singletons. This entry is derived from a study of cytomegalovirus exposure and HLA in healthy donors. Whole-study context: In an early release, HLA-typed donors contributed 90 million or so unique TCR sequences. The study's findings and limits: The study found most TCR sequences rare, yet found some public TCRs in many donors.

Sequencing was done on a sample of PBMCs. The receptor comes from a woman aged 45 to 65 in good health and CMV-seropositive. This chain connects TRBV6-1 to TRBJ1-2, with D possibly being TRBD1 (6 bases). DNA for the CDR3: TGTGCCAGCAGTGATCCCACGGCAGGGACAGGCTACACCTTC. This sequence encodes CASSDPTAGTGYTF.